This TCR beta chain came from a study of beta chain features in type 1 diabetes. Study-wide results and limits: Type 1 diabetes patients had VDJ junctions that carried fewer insertions and more deletions. There was a moderate but significant shortening of TCRB CDR3s in all four CD4+ subsets of Type 1 diabetes patients. A PCR bias possibly favoring shorter templates would apply equally to patients and controls.

A remark on this clone: What it binds is not known.

Losses at the gene ends were 4 bases for V and 6 bases for J; bases not matched to a gene: 19. The CDR3 consists of 19 residues. Germline assignment: CDR1 GTSNPN and CDR2 SVGIG (reference sequence). Reverse transcribing all isolated RNA meant expressed TCRB transcripts were sequenced. Average reads for naive, central memory and regulatory T cell samples were about 3.57 million. Here immunoSEQ multiplex PCR was the method, and the copy in TCRdb shows in-frame clones only, minus some. This table holds roughly 150,000 clones, over 55% found once. Sequenced material: naive CD4+ T cells from blood. The source is a man aged 25-45 years with type 1 diabetes. The chain joins TRBV30 to TRBJ2-3; 13 bases match TRBD2. CDR3 DNA: TGTGCCTGGACCCTTAGCCGGACTAGCGGGGGCGCTTGGGGTGATACGCAGTATTTT. Its translation: CAWTLSRTSGGAWGDTQYF.